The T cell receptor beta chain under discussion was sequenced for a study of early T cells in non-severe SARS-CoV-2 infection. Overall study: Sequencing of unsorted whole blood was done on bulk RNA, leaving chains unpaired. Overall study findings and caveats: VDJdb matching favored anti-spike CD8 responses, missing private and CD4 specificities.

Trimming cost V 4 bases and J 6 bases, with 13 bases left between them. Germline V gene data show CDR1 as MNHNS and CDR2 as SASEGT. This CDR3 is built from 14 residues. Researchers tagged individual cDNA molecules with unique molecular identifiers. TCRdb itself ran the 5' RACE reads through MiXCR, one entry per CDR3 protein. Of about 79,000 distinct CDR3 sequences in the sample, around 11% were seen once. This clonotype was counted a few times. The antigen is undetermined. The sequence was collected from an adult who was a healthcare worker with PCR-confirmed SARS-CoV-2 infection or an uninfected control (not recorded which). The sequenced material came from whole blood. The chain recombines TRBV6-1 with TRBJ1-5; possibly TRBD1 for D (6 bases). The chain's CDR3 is CASSGRQAGQPQHF. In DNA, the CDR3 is TGTGCCAGCAGTGGAAGACAGGCCGGTCAGCCCCAGCATTTT.